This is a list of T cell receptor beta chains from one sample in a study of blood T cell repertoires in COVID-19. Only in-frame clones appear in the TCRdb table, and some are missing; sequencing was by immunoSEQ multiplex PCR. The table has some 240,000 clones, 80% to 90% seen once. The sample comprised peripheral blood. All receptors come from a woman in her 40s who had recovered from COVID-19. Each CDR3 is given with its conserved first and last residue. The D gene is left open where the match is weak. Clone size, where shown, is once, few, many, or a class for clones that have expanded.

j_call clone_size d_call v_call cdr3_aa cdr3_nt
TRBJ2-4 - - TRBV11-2 CASSDEGQRKAKNIQYF TGTGCCAGCAGCGATGAAGGACAGCGAAAAGCCAAAAACATTCAGTACTTC
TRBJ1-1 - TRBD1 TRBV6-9 CASSYSTGENTEAFF TGTGCCAGCAGTTATTCAACAGGGGAGAACACTGAAGCTTTCTTT
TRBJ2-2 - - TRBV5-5 CASSPGPNTGELFF TGTGCCAGCAGCCCTGGGCCTAACACCGGGGAGCTGTTTTTT
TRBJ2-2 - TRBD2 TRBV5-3 CARTVAGKNTGELFF TGTGCCAGAACCGTAGCGGGGAAGAACACCGGGGAGCTGTTTTTT
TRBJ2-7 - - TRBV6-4 CASSDYNTGRNYEQYF TGTGCCAGCAGTGACTATAATACAGGACGGAACTACGAGCAGTACTTC
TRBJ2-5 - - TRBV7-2 CASSHGQGFGETQYF TGTGCCAGCAGCCACGGGCAGGGGTTCGGAGAGACCCAGTACTTC
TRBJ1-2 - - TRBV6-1 CASSEGQVYGYTF TGTGCCAGCAGTGAGGGGCAGGTCTATGGCTACACCTTC
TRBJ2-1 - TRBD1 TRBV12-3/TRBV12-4 CASRETGVSEQFF TGTGCCAGCAGGGAAACAGGGGTCAGTGAGCAGTTCTTC
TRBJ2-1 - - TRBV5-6 CASSFVPGTNEQFF TGTGCCAGCAGCTTCGTTCCGGGAACGAATGAGCAGTTCTTC
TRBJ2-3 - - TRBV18 CASSPGSGFPDTQYF TGTGCCAGCTCACCAGGTTCAGGGTTCCCAGATACGCAGTATTTT
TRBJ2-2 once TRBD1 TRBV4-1 CASSQEGTVNTGELFF TGCGCCAGCAGCCAAGAAGGGACAGTTAACACCGGGGAGCTGTTTTTT
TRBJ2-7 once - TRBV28 CASSFEYEQYF TGTGCCAGCAGTTTTGAGTACGAGCAGTACTTC
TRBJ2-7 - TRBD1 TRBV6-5 CASSLGTGTSYEQYF TGTGCCAGCAGTTTAGGGACAGGGACCTCCTACGAGCAGTACTTC
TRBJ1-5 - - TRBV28 CASRGSSNQPQHF TGTGCCAGTAGAGGGAGTAGCAATCAGCCCCAGCATTTT
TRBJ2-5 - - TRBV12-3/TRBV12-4 CASSRQKETQYF TGTGCCAGCTCTCGACAGAAAGAGACCCAGTACTTC
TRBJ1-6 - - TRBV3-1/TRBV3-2 CASSPLDSPLHF TGTGCCAGCAGCCCTTTAGATTCACCCCTCCACTTT
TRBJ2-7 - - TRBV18 CASSPPSRSYEQYF TGTGCCAGCTCACCACCTTCCAGATCCTACGAGCAGTACTTC
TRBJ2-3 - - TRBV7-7 CASSLGVEPNTQYF TGTGCTAGCAGCTTAGGCGTTGAACCGAATACGCAGTATTTT
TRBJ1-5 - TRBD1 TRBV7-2 CASSSRRGLGQPQHF TGTGCCAGCAGCTCCCGCAGGGGGCTGGGTCAGCCCCAGCATTTT
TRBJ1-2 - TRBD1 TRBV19 CASSIAPTGGYGYTF TGTGCCAGTAGTATAGCCCCGACAGGGGGCTATGGCTACACCTTC
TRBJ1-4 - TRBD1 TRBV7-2 CASRKTGQSNEKLFF TGTGCCAGCAGGAAGACAGGGCAGAGTAATGAAAAACTGTTTTTT
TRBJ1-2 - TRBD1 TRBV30 CAWRGTGYFPYGYTF TGTGCCTGGAGGGGGACAGGGTATTTTCCTTATGGCTACACCTTC
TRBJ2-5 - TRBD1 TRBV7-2 CASSLAGDRGKYF TGTGCCAGCAGCTTAGCGGGGGACAGGGGGAAGTACTTC
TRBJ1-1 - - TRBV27 CASSFPPQGIGTEAFF TGTGCCAGCAGTTTCCCACCCCAGGGGATTGGGACTGAAGCTTTCTTT
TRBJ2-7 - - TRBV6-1 CASSEAPYEQYF TGTGCCAGCAGTGAGGCCCCCTACGAGCAGTACTTC
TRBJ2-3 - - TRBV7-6 CASSSLRGLGTDTQYF TGTGCCAGCAGTTCTCTTAGGGGGTTGGGCACAGATACGCAGTATTTT
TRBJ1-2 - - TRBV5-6 CASSLGGQLLSDGYTF TGTGCCAGCAGCTTGGGAGGACAGCTCCTATCCGATGGCTACACCTTC
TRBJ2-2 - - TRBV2 CASSYLYTGELFF TGTGCCAGCAGTTACCTATACACCGGGGAGCTGTTTTTT
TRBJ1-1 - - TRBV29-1 CSVEGRAATEAFF TGCAGCGTTGAGGGGAGGGCGGCCACTGAAGCTTTCTTT
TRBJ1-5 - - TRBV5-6 CASSLGAGERPQHF TGTGCCAGCAGCTTGGGGGCAGGGGAACGGCCCCAGCATTTT
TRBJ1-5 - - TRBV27 CASSLAGVNQPQHF TGTGCCAGCAGTTTGGCAGGGGTGAATCAGCCCCAGCATTTT
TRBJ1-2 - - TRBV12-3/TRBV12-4 CASSSRGTGGYTF TGTGCCAGCAGTTCCAGGGGTACGGGAGGCTACACCTTC
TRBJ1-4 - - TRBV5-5 CASSLAGWGTSEATNEKLFF TGTGCCAGCAGCTTGGCCGGGTGGGGGACTTCTGAGGCAACTAATGAAAAACTGTTTTTT
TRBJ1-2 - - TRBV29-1 CSVAGRGYGYTF TGCAGCGTGGCCGGTAGGGGCTATGGCTACACCTTC
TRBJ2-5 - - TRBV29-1 CSVAPQDLETQYF TGCAGCGTCGCCCCCCAGGATTTGGAGACCCAGTACTTC
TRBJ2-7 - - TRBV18 CASSAGQFIEQYF TGTGCCAGCTCAGCGGGACAGTTTATCGAGCAGTACTTC
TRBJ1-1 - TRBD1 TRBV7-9 CASSHRDRGLRAFF TGTGCCAGCAGCCACCGGGACAGGGGGCTGAGAGCTTTCTTT
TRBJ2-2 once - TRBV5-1 CASSLSQESTGELFF TGCGCCAGCAGCTTGAGTCAGGAATCCACCGGGGAGCTGTTTTTT
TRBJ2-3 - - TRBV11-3 CASSLAAGGDSTDTQYF TGTGCCAGCAGCTTAGCCGCGGGCGGCGACAGCACAGATACGCAGTATTTT
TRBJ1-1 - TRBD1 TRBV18 CASSQNPTGQNTEAFF TGTGCCAGCTCCCAGAATCCGACAGGGCAGAACACTGAAGCTTTCTTT
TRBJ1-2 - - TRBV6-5 CASRTANYGYTF TGTGCCAGCAGAACAGCTAACTATGGCTACACCTTC
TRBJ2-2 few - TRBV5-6 CASSRWGQNTGELFF TGTGCCAGCAGCCGTTGGGGACAGAACACCGGGGAGCTGTTTTTT